This record covers a single T cell receptor beta chain. Its antigen remains undetermined. No per-base quality is available; no much larger clone lies one base away. The CDR3, cysteine through phenylalanine, is 15 amino acids long. Just CDR3 DNA is preserved here, 45 bases in frame from base 1. Germline trimming: 1 base from V, 1 base from J; junction bases outside gene matches: 3. The germline V gene encodes CDR1 SGHNT and CDR2 YYREEE (reference sequence). This entry is derived from a study of shared clonotypes between healthy human individuals (dated by TCRdb to the early 2020s). Study-level background: The cohort comprised a couple of women and a few men aged 18 to 49 years. To estimate repertoire size and how much clonotype sharing occurs between individuals, the study deeply sequenced the blood TCR repertoires of several healthy adults. To increase sequencing depth and limit assay-specific biases, different laboratories used diverse techniques to prepare libraries and sequence TCR repertoires. Per donor, leukapheresis produced somewhere between about 0.94 and 9 billion PBMCs.

Results the study describes overall, beyond this receptor: Because the study included a small number of donors, the genetic and exposure-history diversity represented was limited. Sampling was restricted to blood, and TCR repertoires in tissue are likely to differ from TCR repertoires in blood. Pairwise subsampling led to the expectation that sequencing depth would affect the degree of clonotype sharing among donors.

Healthy HIV-negative adults with no recently reported acute infections or vaccinations were included as donors. All donors were Caucasian adults living in Nashville, Tennessee, USA. In the unsorted samples, 70 million to 90 million PBMCs were counted, and genomic DNA was extracted using the QIAamp DNA Blood Mini kit. Blood was obtained by leukapheresis, after which PBMCs were separated by Ficoll-Histopaque density gradient centrifugation and cryopreserved in liquid nitrogen vapor phase. Using the deep immunoSEQ assay, multiplex PCR amplified TCR CDR3 regions from genomic DNA. Extracted genomic DNA from each cell subset was distributed evenly across all wells of several immunoSEQ 96-well plates, and each plate was treated as a replicate. Each replicate PCR for unsorted PBMC received about 310 ng genomic DNA, equal to 30,000 or so T cell genomes. Genomic DNA from unsorted PBMC was sequenced over ten immunoSEQ deep assay plates. Purified libraries were quantified with a Qubit 3.0 fluorometer, sized on a Bioanalyzer 2100, and re-quantified with the KAPA Library Quantification kit. Each immunoSEQ 96-well plate was sequenced on its own single-read 150-cycle Illumina NextSeq 550 flow cell. Regarding the original processing steps: Because the immunoSEQ output held only junctional sequences and lacked quality scores, the filtering could not match the filtering applied to full-length reads. To assign V/J genes and CDR3, sequences were annotated against IMGT germline references using PyIR, a Python wrapper for IgBLAST v1.9. Reads with weak V/J assignments (E-value above 1e-6), missing CDR3, stop codons, out-of-frame junctions, or ambiguous translated residues were removed. V3J clonotypes were defined by identical inferred V gene, J gene, and CDR3 amino acid sequence. Percentage overlap between repertoires was calculated by dividing the number of shared unique clonotypes by the size of the smaller repertoire. RTK rarefaction, the Chao1 estimator, and Recon v2.1 estimates of unobserved clonotypes were used to assess repertoire richness. The table comes from immuneACCESS by way of TCRdb, which keeps in-frame sequences with V and J called. Part of the clones is missing from these tables; in studies checked, under half for an unresolved V gene and the rest for unknown reasons. Clone size and V and J calls were adopted from that table, with D and trimming inferred from the DNA. This sample is represented by about 490,000 clones; around 85% of them were singletons. Approximately 12% of the sample lies in the top ten.

The source of this sequence is a woman in her forties in good health. Some clones in this sample may be carry-over from other donors' samples. The sequenced material came from PBMCs. The V gene is TRBV5-4 and the J gene is TRBJ2-7; the central 9 bases match TRBD1. The nucleotides read TGTGCCAGCAGCTTGCGGACAGGGGAATCCTACGAGCAGTACTTC. This sequence encodes CASSLRTGESYEQYF.